The clone carrying this T cell receptor (beta chain) was counted a few times. Its antigen is currently unknown. This record belongs to a study of T-cell memory formation after mild COVID-19. The overall study: Across donors, TCR clusters were largely donor specific.

Study-wide results and limits: Among clones contracting day 15 to 85, CD4/CD8 was balanced, whereas later expanders leaned CD4+.

This CDR3 region has 12 residues. Germline values: CDR1 SQVTM, CDR2 ANQGSEA. V gave up 7 bases and J gave up 3 bases, with 13 bases separating them. TCRdb ran MiXCR on the 5' RACE reads and lists one entry per CDR3 protein. The sample shows 140,000 or so distinct CDR3 sequences, roughly a fifth of them seen only once. The receptor was isolated from an adult woman who had mild COVID-19 (a few samples of this study predate the infection). Cell type and time point are not known. The V call is TRBV29-1, the J call TRBJ2-7; D might be TRBD2 (7 bases). The sample consisted of PBMCs or a T cell subset sorted from them (not recorded which). CDR3 nucleotide sequence: TGCAGCGGAGGGGGGGGCCTCTACGAGCAGTACTTC. The encoded protein is CSGGGGLYEQYF.